The 21 T cell receptor beta chains below were found in one sample sequenced in a study of T cell responses to AZD1222 COVID-19 vaccine. Measured with immunoSEQ multiplex PCR; TCRdb has only the in-frame clones, and not every one. The table has more than 150,000 clones, 85% to 90% seen once; the top ten hold roughly a tenth. Sample: peripheral blood, taken 28 days after the second AZD1222 dose. The receptors derive from an adult who received the AZD1222 COVID-19 vaccine.

This clone was seen just once. The chain links TRBV19 to TRBJ1-5, with 7 bases fitting TRBD1. The CDR3 consists of 14 residues. CDR1 is LNHDA and CDR2 is SQIVND in the germline V gene (reference sequence). The trim removed 10 bases at V and 4 bases at J, leaving 10 bases unmatched. CDR3 bases: TGTGCCACAGCTACAGGGGTTGGAAATCAGCCCCAGCATTTT. This sequence encodes CATATGVGNQPQHF. Full variable domain (rest looked up from reference TRBV19 and TRBJ1-5): DGGITQSPKYLFRKEGQNVTLSCEQNLNHDAMYWYRQDPGQGLRLIYYSQIVNDFQKGDIAEGYSVSREKKESFPLTVTSAQKNPTAFYLCATATGVGNQPQHFGDGTRLSIL.

The chain joins TRBV6-1 to TRBJ1-5, with D unresolved. This CDR3 region has 14 residues. Germline V lookup: CDR1 MNHNS, CDR2 SASEGT. The V and J ends lost 2 bases and 3 bases respectively, with 8 bases between them. CDR3: CASSEQQINQPQHF. The CDR3 region has the DNA TGTGCCAGCAGTGAACAGCAGATCAATCAGCCCCAGCATTTT.

J is TRBJ2-3 and V is TRBV6-5, with a tentative D call TRBD2 (5 bases). CDR1 is MNHEY, CDR2 SVGAGI, per germline. The CDR3 sequence is 14 residues long. V was shortened by 7 bases and J by 3 bases, with 14 bases between the two germline ends. CDR3 nucleotides: TGTGCCAGCAAACAGAGCGGACGGACAGATACGCAGTATTTT. It codes for CASKQSGRTDTQYF.

The V gene is TRBV5-4, the J gene TRBJ2-1; TRBD2 agrees at 11 bases. Germline loops: CDR1 SGHNT, CDR2 YYREEE (reference sequence). Unmatched junction bases numbered 12, after V lost 4 bases and J lost 6 bases. The CDR3 length is 17 residues. In nucleotides, the CDR3 is TGTGCCAGCAGCCTCCCACCAGCGACTAGCGGGATCAATGAGCAGTTCTTC. This encodes CASSLPPATSGINEQFF. Variable domain in full (rest from reference TRBV5-4 and TRBJ2-1): ETGVTQSPTHLIKTRGQQVTLRCSSQSGHNTVSWYQQALGQGPQFIFQYYREEENGRGNFPPRFSGLQFPNYSSELNVNALELDDSALYLCASSLPPATSGINEQFFGPGTRLTVL.

This clone appeared a single time. V usage is TRBV5-8 and J usage is TRBJ2-5, with 14 positions matching TRBD2. J was trimmed by 5 bases and V by 4 bases; bases with no gene match: 10. The CDR3 is 17 residues long. From germline, CDR1 is SGHTS and CDR2 YDEGEE. Written as DNA, the CDR3 is TGTGCCAGCAGCCCGGGGACTAGCGGGGGTTTAAGGGAGACCCAGTACTTC. Translation gives CASSPGTSGGLRETQYF.

The chain carries TRBV19 and TRBJ2-3, with D perhaps matching TRBD2 (6 bases). The V end was cut by 9 bases, the J end by 3 bases, with 13 bases between. This CDR3 is built from 13 residues. Per germline, CDR1 LNHDA and CDR2 SQIVND (reference sequence). CDR3 in amino acids: CASSNLATDTQYF. The CDR3 DNA reads TGTGCCAGCTCTAATCTAGCGACAGATACGCAGTATTTT.

The V call is TRBV5-1, the J call TRBJ2-7; TRBD2 matches 8 bases. The CDR3 spans 14 residues. With 0 bases clipped from V and 10 bases from J, the junction kept 9 bases outside the gene matches. Per the germline V gene, CDR1 is SGHRS and CDR2 is YFSETQ. The CDR3 loop is CASSLAWLAGRQYF. CDR3 nucleotides: TGCGCCAGCAGCTTGGCCTGGCTAGCGGGCCGACAGTACTTC.

This clone was detected only a few times. This chain uses TRBV2 with TRBJ1-1; D is possibly TRBD1 (6 bases). The V gene lost 1 base and the J gene lost 1 base, with 10 bases spanning the gap. From germline, CDR1 is SNHLY and CDR2 FYNNEI. This CDR3 comprises 15 residues. CDR3 amino acids: CASSEVGQRNTEAFF. CDR3 nucleotide sequence: TGTGCCAGCAGTGAAGTAGGACAGAGGAACACTGAAGCTTTCTTT. Based on the CDR3 plus reference TRBV2 and TRBJ1-1, the full variable domain is EPEVTQTPSHQVTQMGQEVILRCVPISNHLYFYWYRQILGQKVEFLVSFYNNEISEKSEIFDDQFSVERPDGSNFTLKIRSTKLEDSAMYFCASSEVGQRNTEAFFGQGTRLTVV.

This clone has a single count. This chain connects TRBV19 to TRBJ1-2; 10 bases are a match to TRBD1. Looked up from germline, CDR1 is LNHDA and CDR2 is SQIVND (reference sequence). Trimming removed 9 bases from V and 8 bases from J; junction bases left unmatched: 15. There are 15 residues in the CDR3. CDR3 amino acids: CASRTQTGGLGGYTF. Here the CDR3 DNA reads TGTGCCAGCAGGACTCAGACAGGGGGCCTTGGAGGCTACACCTTC.

V gene TRBV5-1 combines with J gene TRBJ2-4; the match to TRBD1 covers 7 bases. Germline lookup yields CDR1 SGHRS and CDR2 YFSETQ. The CDR3 extends over 16 amino acids. V dropped 4 bases and J dropped 0; count of bases not matched to a gene: 7. In nucleotides, the CDR3 is TGCGCCAGCAGCCAAGGGACAGCCTTAGCCAAAAACATTCAGTACTTC. Translated, it gives CASSQGTALAKNIQYF.

The chain is built from TRBV11-3 and TRBJ1-4; D may be TRBD1 (6 bases). There are 13 residues in the CDR3. V was clipped by 5 bases and J by 8 bases, with 12 bases between them. CDR1 is SGHNT and CDR2 is YENEEA in the germline V gene. In DNA, the CDR3 is TGTGCCAGCAGCCTCAGGGGAGGCGAAAAACTGTTTTTT. Translating it yields CASSLRGGEKLFF. Full variable domain (remainder filled in from reference TRBV11-3 and TRBJ1-4): EAGVVQSPRYKIIEKKQPVAFWCNPISGHNTLYWYLQNLGQGPELLIRYENEEAVDDSQLPKDRFSAERLKGVDSTLKIQPAELGDSAVYLCASSLRGGEKLFFGSGTQLSVL.

This clone was seen more than once but under ten times. V and J are TRBV11-2 and TRBJ2-1; weak D call: TRBD1 (6 bases). The CDR3 extends over 12 amino acids. Germline V gene data show CDR1 as SGHAT and CDR2 as FQNNGV. Trimming pared 3 bases from V and 7 bases from J, leaving 7 bases between. The CDR3 reads CASSFDRNEQFF. The CDR3 DNA reads TGTGCCAGCAGCTTCGACAGGAATGAGCAGTTCTTC.

The chain couples TRBV7-3 to TRBJ2-3; D remains unclear. The CDR3 runs 13 residues. Deletions cut 5 bases from V and 3 bases from J, with 9 bases between. Per germline, CDR1 SGHTA and CDR2 FQGTGA. The CDR3 sequence: CASSRPPTDTQYF. CDR3 nucleotide sequence: TGTGCCAGCAGCCGCCCACCAACAGATACGCAGTATTTT.

The chain carries TRBV7-8 and TRBJ1-1, with D unresolved. CDR3 length: 13 amino acids. The V and J ends lost 2 bases and 2 bases respectively, with 6 bases between them. Germline CDR1 reads SGHVS; CDR2 reads FQNEAQ. This chain's CDR3 is CASSLLTNTEAFF. The CDR3 DNA reads TGTGCCAGCAGCTTATTGACAAACACTGAAGCTTTCTTT.

J is TRBJ2-2 and V is TRBV28; D ambiguous. There are 12 residues in the CDR3. V was clipped by 7 bases and J by 2 bases, with 5 bases between them. Germline lookup yields CDR1 MDHEN and CDR2 SYDVKM. This chain's CDR3 is CASTLNTGELFF. CDR3 bases: TGTGCCAGCACCTTAAACACCGGGGAGCTGTTTTTT.

This clone was counted once. The chain links TRBV6-2 or TRBV6-3 to TRBJ2-7; 9 nucleotides line up with TRBD1. CDR1 is MNHEY and CDR2 is SVGEGT in the germline V gene. The CDR3 has 14 residues. The ends lost 6 bases at V and 4 bases at J; junction bases unmatched: 7. The CDR3: CASSGTGSRYEQYF. CDR3 coding DNA: TGTGCCAGCAGCGGGACAGGGAGTAGGTACGAGCAGTACTTC.

This chain connects TRBV13 to TRBJ2-1; D is unresolved. CDR1 and CDR2 (germline): PRHDT, FYEKMQ (reference sequence). V was trimmed by 5 bases and J by 9 bases, leaving 14 bases between them. This CDR3 comprises 13 residues. The CDR3 reads CASSPTWYREQFF. The DNA for the CDR3 is TGTGCCAGCAGCCCCACGTGGTATCGTGAGCAGTTCTTC.

The V gene is TRBV29-1, the J gene TRBJ1-1; no clear D. This CDR3 is built from 11 residues. Trimming left V 6 bases short and J 1 base short, with 6 bases between. CDR1 is SQVTM, CDR2 ANQGSEA, per germline. CDR3 in DNA: TGCAGCGTAACACAGAACACTGAAGCTTTCTTT. Its translation is CSVTQNTEAFF.

The chain uses TRBV5-5 and TRBJ2-1, with D perhaps matching TRBD2 (5 bases). Germline CDR1 is SGHKS and CDR2 is YYEKEE (reference sequence). Deletions cut 0 bases from V and 5 bases from J, with 21 bases between. CDR3 length: 18 amino acids. CDR3 region: CASSLASRLVAINNEQFF. The CDR3 nucleotides are TGTGCCAGCAGCTTGGCCAGCAGATTGGTAGCGATCAACAATGAGCAGTTCTTC. The full variable domain, with the rest looked up from reference TRBV5-5 and TRBJ2-1, is DAGVTQSPTHLIKTRGQQVTLRCSPISGHKSVSWYQQVLGQGPQFIFQYYEKEERGRGNFPDRFSARQFPNYSSELNVNALLLGDSALYLCASSLASRLVAINNEQFFGPGTRLTVL.

The chain carries TRBV9 and TRBJ2-1; no clear D gene. Trimming took off 1 base at V and 0 bases at J, with 8 bases between the two ends. This CDR3 comprises 15 residues. Germline V lookup: CDR1 SGDLS, CDR2 YYNGEE. As DNA, the CDR3 is TGTGCCAGCAGCGTATGGGCTTACTCCTACAATGAGCAGTTCTTC. Its protein is CASSVWAYSYNEQFF.

This rearrangement joins TRBV3-1 (or the pseudogene TRBV3-2) to TRBJ2-1; TRBD1 matches at 7 bases. Losses at the gene ends were 0 bases for V and 13 bases for J; bases not matched to a gene: 6. Germline-derived CDR1 and CDR2 are LGHDT and YNNKEL (reference sequence). The CDR3 covers 13 residues. CDR3 sequence reads: CASSQDRAGGQFF. Here the CDR3 DNA reads TGTGCCAGCAGCCAAGATCGGGCAGGGGGTCAGTTCTTC.